The present TCR beta chain was sequenced within a study of shared clonotypes between healthy human individuals. Study as a whole: Used for every donor were three CD4 naive, three CD4 memory, two CD8 naive and one CD8 memory plate.

Remarks on this clone: Its antigen is currently unknown.

Every donor, a Caucasian adult, lived in Nashville, Tennessee. Study results and limitations: The low donor count limited represented genetic and exposure-history diversity.

Per the study methods: ImmunoSEQ junction-only sequences lacked quality scores, so their filtering differed. Measured with immunoSEQ multiplex PCR; TCRdb has only the in-frame clones, and not every one. The V and J calls and clone size come from that table; D and trimming were worked out from the DNA. The sample consists of approximately 1.1 million clones, 70% to 80% of them appearing once. The CDR3 sequence is 16 residues long. The germline V gene encodes CDR1 MGHRA and CDR2 YSYEKL. With 0 bases clipped from V and 8 bases from J, the junction kept 11 bases outside the gene matches. The sequenced material came from memory CD4+ T cells from PBMCs. Described subset: CD45RA-negative fraction. The clonotype was recovered from a man between 18 and 35 years old in good health. Some clones in this sample may be carry-over from other donors' samples. V gene TRBV4-1 combines with J gene TRBJ2-7, with 9 bases identical to TRBD1. The CDR3 loop is CASSQETRDRAAQQYF. In DNA form, the CDR3 reads TGCGCCAGCAGCCAAGAAACAAGGGACAGGGCCGCCCAGCAGTACTTC.